Following are 3 T cell receptor beta chains from one sample sequenced in a study of PD-1 blockade in mismatch repair-deficient tumors. Clones were sequenced by immunoSEQ multiplex PCR, and TCRdb holds only the in-frame ones, with some missing. The sample lists roughly 130,000 clones; 85% to 90% were seen once. Sequenced material: peripheral blood, taken approximately 70 weeks after starting pembrolizumab. Receptor source: an adult with mismatch repair-deficient cancer.

The V call is TRBV11-2, the J call TRBJ2-1; D is unclear. Per the germline V gene, CDR1 is SGHAT and CDR2 is FQNNGV. This CDR3 region has 11 residues. V gave up 5 bases and J gave up 8 bases, with 7 bases separating them. CDR3 sequence: CASSQTDEQFF. The CDR3 nucleotides are TGTGCCAGCAGCCAAACCGATGAGCAGTTCTTC.

This clone was seen a few times. The genes are TRBV5-1 and TRBJ2-2; D possibly corresponds to TRBD1 (5 bases). The germline CDR1 and CDR2 sequences are SGHRS and YFSETQ. V lost 4 bases, J lost 3 bases, and 13 bases lay in between. The CDR3 is 15 amino acids. CDR3 sequence (DNA): TGCGCCAGCAGCCTCCGGCAGGGATACACCGGGGAGCTGTTTTTT. It is translated as CASSLRQGYTGELFF.

This clone occurred a few times. The chain carries TRBV6-6 and TRBJ1-1; unclear D gene. V gave up 6 bases and J gave up 6 bases, with 14 bases separating them. Per germline, CDR1 MNHNY and CDR2 SVGAGI (reference sequence). The CDR3 contains 13 residues. CDR3 in DNA: TGTGCCAGCAGCGTCGCCTTGGGCGCTGAAGCTTTCTTT. It encodes CASSVALGAEAFF.